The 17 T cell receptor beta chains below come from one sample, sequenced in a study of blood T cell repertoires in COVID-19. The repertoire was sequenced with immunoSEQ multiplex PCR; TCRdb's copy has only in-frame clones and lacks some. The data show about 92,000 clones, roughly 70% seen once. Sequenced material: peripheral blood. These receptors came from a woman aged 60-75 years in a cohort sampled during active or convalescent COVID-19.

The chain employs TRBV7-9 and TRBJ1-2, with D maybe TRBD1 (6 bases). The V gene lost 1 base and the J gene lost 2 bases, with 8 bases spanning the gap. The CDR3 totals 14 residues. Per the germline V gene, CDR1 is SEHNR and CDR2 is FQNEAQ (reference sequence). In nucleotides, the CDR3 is TGTGCCAGCAGCTTAGGGGGGACAAACTATGGCTACACCTTC. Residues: CASSLGGTNYGYTF.

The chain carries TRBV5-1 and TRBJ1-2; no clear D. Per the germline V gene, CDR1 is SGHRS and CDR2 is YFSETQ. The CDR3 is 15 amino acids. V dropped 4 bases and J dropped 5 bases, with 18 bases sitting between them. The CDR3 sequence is CASSLLERWNYGYTF. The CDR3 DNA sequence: TGCGCCAGCAGCCTACTTGAGAGGTGGAATTATGGCTACACCTTC.

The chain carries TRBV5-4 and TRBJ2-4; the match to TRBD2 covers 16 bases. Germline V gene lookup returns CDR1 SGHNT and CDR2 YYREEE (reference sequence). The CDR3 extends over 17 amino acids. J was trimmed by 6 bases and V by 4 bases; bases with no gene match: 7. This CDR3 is CASSPGLAGGPRNIQYF. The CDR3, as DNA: TGTGCCAGCAGCCCGGGACTAGCGGGGGGGCCCAGAAACATTCAGTACTTC.

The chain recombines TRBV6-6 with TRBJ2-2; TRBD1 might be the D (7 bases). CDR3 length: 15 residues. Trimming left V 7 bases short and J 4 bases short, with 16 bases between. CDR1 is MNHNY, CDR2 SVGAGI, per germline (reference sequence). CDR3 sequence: CASTLQGGPTGELFF. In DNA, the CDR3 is TGTGCCAGCACCCTTCAGGGGGGTCCCACCGGGGAGCTGTTTTTT.

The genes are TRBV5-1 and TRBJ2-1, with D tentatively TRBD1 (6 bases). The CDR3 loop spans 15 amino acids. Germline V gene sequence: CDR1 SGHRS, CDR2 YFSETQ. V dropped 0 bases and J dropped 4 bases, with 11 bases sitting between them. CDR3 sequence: CASSLGQGLYNEQFF. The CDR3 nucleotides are TGCGCCAGCAGCTTGGGGCAGGGGTTATACAATGAGCAGTTCTTC.

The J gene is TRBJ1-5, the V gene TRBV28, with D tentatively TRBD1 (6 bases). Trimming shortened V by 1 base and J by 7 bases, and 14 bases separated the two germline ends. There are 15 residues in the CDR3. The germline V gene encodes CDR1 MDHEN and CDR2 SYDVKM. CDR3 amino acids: CASSLFGGGRQPQHF. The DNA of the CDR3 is TGTGCCAGCAGTTTATTTGGGGGGGGCCGGCAGCCCCAGCATTTT. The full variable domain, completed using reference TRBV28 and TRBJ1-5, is DVKVTQSSRYLVKRTGEKVFLECVQDMDHENMFWYRQDPGLGLRLIYFSYDVKMKEKGDIPEGYSVSREKKERFSLILESASTNQTSMYLCASSLFGGGRQPQHFGDGTRLSIL.

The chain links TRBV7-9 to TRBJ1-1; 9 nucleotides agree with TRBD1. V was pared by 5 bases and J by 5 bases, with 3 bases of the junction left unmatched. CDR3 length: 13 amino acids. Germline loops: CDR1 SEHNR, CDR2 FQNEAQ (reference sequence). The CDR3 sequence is CASSATGGTEAFF. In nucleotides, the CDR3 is TGTGCCAGCAGCGCGACAGGGGGGACTGAAGCTTTCTTT.

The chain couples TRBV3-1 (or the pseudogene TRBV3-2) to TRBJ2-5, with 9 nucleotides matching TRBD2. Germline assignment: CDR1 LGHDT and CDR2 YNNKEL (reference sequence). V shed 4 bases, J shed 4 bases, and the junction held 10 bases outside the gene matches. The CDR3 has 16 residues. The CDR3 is CASSPTPGLAIETQYF. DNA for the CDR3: TGTGCCAGCAGCCCGACTCCGGGACTAGCTATAGAGACCCAGTACTTC.

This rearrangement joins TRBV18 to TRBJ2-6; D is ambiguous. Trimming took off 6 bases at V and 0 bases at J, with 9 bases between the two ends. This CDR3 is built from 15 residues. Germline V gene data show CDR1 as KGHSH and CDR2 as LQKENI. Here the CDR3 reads CASSQAHSGANVLTF. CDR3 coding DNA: TGTGCCAGCTCCCAGGCACACTCTGGGGCCAACGTCCTGACTTTC.

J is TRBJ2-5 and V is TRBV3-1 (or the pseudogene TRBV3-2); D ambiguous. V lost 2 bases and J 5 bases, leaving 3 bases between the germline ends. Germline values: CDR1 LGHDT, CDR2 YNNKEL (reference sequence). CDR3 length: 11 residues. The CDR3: CASSQRETQYF. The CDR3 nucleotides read TGTGCCAGCAGCCAACGGGAGACCCAGTACTTC.

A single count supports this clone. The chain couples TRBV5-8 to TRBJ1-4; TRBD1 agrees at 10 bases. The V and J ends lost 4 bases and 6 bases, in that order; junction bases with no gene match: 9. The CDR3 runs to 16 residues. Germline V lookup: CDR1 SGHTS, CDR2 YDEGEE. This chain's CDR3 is CASSDLGDRGYEKLFF. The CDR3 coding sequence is TGTGCCAGCAGCGACCTTGGGGACAGGGGATATGAAAAACTGTTTTTT.

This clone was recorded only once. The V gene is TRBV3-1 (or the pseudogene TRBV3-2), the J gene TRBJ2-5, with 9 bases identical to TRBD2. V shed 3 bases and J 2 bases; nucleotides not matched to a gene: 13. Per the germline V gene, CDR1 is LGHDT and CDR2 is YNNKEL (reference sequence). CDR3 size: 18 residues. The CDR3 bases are TGTGCCAGCAGCCATCATCGGGTGGGGCTAGCGGGGCAAGAGACCCAGTACTTC. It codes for CASSHHRVGLAGQETQYF.

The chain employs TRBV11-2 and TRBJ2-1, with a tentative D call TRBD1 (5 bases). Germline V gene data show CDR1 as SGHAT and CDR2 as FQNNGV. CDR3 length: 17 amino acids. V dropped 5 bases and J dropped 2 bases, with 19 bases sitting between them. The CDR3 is CASSARVPGSPYNEQFF. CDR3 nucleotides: TGTGCCAGCAGCGCTCGGGTTCCAGGGTCCCCCTACAATGAGCAGTTCTTC.

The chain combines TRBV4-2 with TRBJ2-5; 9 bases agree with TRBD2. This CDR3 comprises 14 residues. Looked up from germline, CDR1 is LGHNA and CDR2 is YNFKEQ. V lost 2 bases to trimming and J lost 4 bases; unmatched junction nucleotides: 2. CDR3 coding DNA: TGTGCCAGCAGCCAACCGGGACTAGCAGAGACCCAGTACTTC. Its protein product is CASSQPGLAETQYF.

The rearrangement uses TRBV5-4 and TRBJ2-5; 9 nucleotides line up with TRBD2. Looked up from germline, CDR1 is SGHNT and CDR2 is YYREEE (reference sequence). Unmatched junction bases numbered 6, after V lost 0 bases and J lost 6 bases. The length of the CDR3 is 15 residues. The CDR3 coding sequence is TGTGCCAGCAGCTTGGACCTAGCGGGGATGCAGACCCAGTACTTC. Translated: CASSLDLAGMQTQYF.

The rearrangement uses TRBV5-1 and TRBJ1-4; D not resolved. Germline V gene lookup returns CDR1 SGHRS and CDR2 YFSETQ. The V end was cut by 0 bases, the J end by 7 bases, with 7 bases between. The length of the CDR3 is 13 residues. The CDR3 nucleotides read TGCGCCAGCAGCTTGGAACAGAGTGAAAAACTGTTTTTT. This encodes CASSLEQSEKLFF.

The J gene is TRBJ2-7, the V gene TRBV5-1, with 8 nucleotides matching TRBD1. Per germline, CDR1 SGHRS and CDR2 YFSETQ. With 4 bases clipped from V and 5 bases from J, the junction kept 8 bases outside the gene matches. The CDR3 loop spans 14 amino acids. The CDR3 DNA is TGCGCCAGCAGCCCTACGACAGGGGCGGACGAGCAGTACTTC. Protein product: CASSPTTGADEQYF.